The 22 T cell receptor beta chains given below trace back to one sample, sequenced in a study of blood T cell repertoires in COVID-19. The assay was immunoSEQ multiplex PCR, and TCRdb's table has in-frame clones only and misses some. The sample lists some 150,000 clones, around 82% occurring once. The sample taken for sequencing was peripheral blood. The origin of the receptors is a woman aged 55-75 years with acute or convalescent COVID-19.

This chain connects TRBV28 to TRBJ2-1; 8 bases line up with TRBD1. V was pared by 6 bases and J by 6 bases, with 10 bases of the junction left unmatched. Germline CDR1 MDHEN, CDR2 SYDVKM. CDR3 length: 15 amino acids. Here the CDR3 DNA reads TGTGCCAGCAGATCGGACAGGGTAGGGTCCAATGAGCAGTTCTTC. Residues: CASRSDRVGSNEQFF.

This clone was seen ten or more times. V usage is TRBV11-3 and J usage is TRBJ2-7; TRBD1 aligns across 12 bases. CDR3 size: 18 residues. Germline trimming cut 4 bases from V and 3 bases from J; bases unmatched to any gene: 13. Germline CDR1 and CDR2: SGHNT and YENEEA. CDR3 region: CASSSDTPGTGGYYEQYF. The CDR3 bases are TGTGCCAGCAGCTCCGATACCCCCGGGACAGGGGGCTACTACGAGCAGTACTTC.

The rearrangement uses TRBV18 and TRBJ1-4, with D possibly matching TRBD1 (5 bases). Looked up from germline, CDR1 is KGHSH and CDR2 is LQKENI. Trimming removed 5 bases from V and 0 bases from J, with 13 bases in between. The CDR3 covers 16 residues. CDR3 nucleotide sequence: TGTGCCAGCTCATCAACGACAGTTTCAACTAATGAAAAACTGTTTTTT. It is translated as CASSSTTVSTNEKLFF.

This chain connects TRBV19 to TRBJ2-1; D possibly corresponds to TRBD1 (5 bases). In germline, CDR1 is LNHDA, CDR2 SQIVND (reference sequence). Deletions cut 6 bases from V and 5 bases from J, with 17 bases between. The CDR3 is made up of 15 amino acids. CDR3 in DNA: TGTGCCAGTAGACCCCAGGGTGCGGCTCACAATGAGCAGTTCTTC. Translating gives CASRPQGAAHNEQFF.

The CDR3 DNA reads as TGTGCCAGCAGCTCGCCACTGACTAGCGGGATTAGCTCCTACAATGAGCAGTTCTTC. Translation gives CASSSPLTSGISSYNEQFF. The rearrangement links TRBV11-3 to TRBJ2-1; 11 nucleotides line up with TRBD2. Per germline, CDR1 SGHNT and CDR2 YENEEA. This CDR3 region has 19 residues. V lost 4 bases to trimming and J lost 0 bases; unmatched junction nucleotides: 11.

Only one count was recorded for this clone. This chain uses TRBV4-1 with TRBJ1-5; D might be TRBD1 (6 bases). V lost 1 base to trimming and J lost 3 bases, with 10 bases between them. Looked up from germline, CDR1 is MGHRA and CDR2 is YSYEKL. The CDR3 has 15 residues. The DNA for the CDR3 is TGCGCCAGCAGCCAAGCTGGACAGTCCAATCAGCCCCAGCATTTT. Amino acids: CASSQAGQSNQPQHF.

The chain has TRBV20-1 and TRBJ1-5; D unclear. V lost 3 bases, J lost 4 bases, and 10 bases lay in between. The CDR3 runs to 13 residues. Germline V lookup: CDR1 DFQATT, CDR2 SNEGSKA (reference sequence). This CDR3 is CSASFGWNQPQHF. CDR3 in DNA: TGCAGTGCTAGTTTCGGGTGGAATCAGCCCCAGCATTTT.

This clone was seen a single time. The J gene is TRBJ2-7, the V gene TRBV11-3; 8 bases are shared with TRBD2. The CDR3 runs 14 residues. The V gene's germline CDR1 is SGHNT and CDR2 YENEEA. Trimming removed 5 bases from V and 4 bases from J; junction bases left unmatched: 7. The CDR3 protein is CASSPRLAPYEQYF. In nucleotides, the CDR3 is TGTGCCAGCAGCCCCCGACTAGCGCCTTACGAGCAGTACTTC.

This clone was seen more than once but under ten times. J is TRBJ1-1 and V is TRBV18, with TRBD1 as a possible D gene (6 bases). V was clipped by 5 bases and J by 1 base, with 17 bases between them. The V gene's germline CDR1 is KGHSH and CDR2 LQKENI. The CDR3 has 16 residues. The CDR3 reads CASSYQTDRRNTEAFF. The CDR3 nucleotides are TGTGCCAGCTCATACCAAACAGACAGGAGGAACACTGAAGCTTTCTTT. The whole variable domain, remainder taken from reference TRBV18 and TRBJ1-1, is NAGVMQNPRHLVRRRGQEARLRCSPMKGHSHVYWYRQLPEEGLKFMVYLQKENIIDESGMPKERFSAEFPKEGPSILRIQQVVRGDSAAYFCASSYQTDRRNTEAFFGQGTRLTVV.

This chain connects TRBV27 to TRBJ1-2, with D perhaps matching TRBD1 (6 bases). The CDR3 extends over 13 amino acids. V was clipped by 5 bases and J by 4 bases, with 11 bases between them. Germline V lookup: CDR1 MNHEY, CDR2 SMNVEV (reference sequence). CDR3 residues: CASSPNRAYGYTF. In DNA form, the CDR3 reads TGTGCCAGCAGTCCCAACAGGGCCTATGGCTACACCTTC.

The CDR3 DNA reads TGTGCCAGCAGTTTAACCGGGACAGGTAACACCGGGGAGCTGTTTTTT. It encodes CASSLTGTGNTGELFF. The J gene is TRBJ2-2, the V gene TRBV28; 8 nucleotides align to TRBD1. The V and J ends lost 2 bases and 2 bases, in that order; junction bases with no gene match: 4. Germline CDR1 is MDHEN and CDR2 is SYDVKM. The CDR3 has 16 residues.

The chain has TRBV25-1 and TRBJ2-5, with TRBD2 matching over 7 bases. Germline values: CDR1 MGHDK, CDR2 SYGVNS. J lost 2 bases, V lost 4 bases, and 7 bases had no gene match. The CDR3 loop spans 15 amino acids. The CDR3, as DNA: TGTGCCAGCAGTGGAACTGATAGCGGGCAAGAGACCCAGTACTTC. Encoded protein: CASSGTDSGQETQYF.

With respect to this clone: At the DNA level, this CDR3 is encoded by other sequences in the same sample as well. This chain links TRBV19 with TRBJ2-5; 7 positions agree with TRBD1. This CDR3 has 14 amino acids. Germline V gene data show CDR1 as LNHDA and CDR2 as SQIVND (reference sequence). The J segment lost 2 bases and the V segment lost 5 bases, leaving 5 bases of the junction unmatched. CDR3 loop: CASSPGQVQETQYF. The CDR3 DNA reads as TGTGCCAGTAGTCCCGGACAGGTTCAAGAGACCCAGTACTTC. The entire variable domain, with the rest obtained from reference TRBV19 and TRBJ2-5, is as follows: DGGITQSPKYLFRKEGQNVTLSCEQNLNHDAMYWYRQDPGQGLRLIYYSQIVNDFQKGDIAEGYSVSREKKESFPLTVTSAQKNPTAFYLCASSPGQVQETQYFGPGTRLLVL.

This chain links TRBV7-7 with TRBJ2-5; 8 bases match TRBD1. Trimming at V came to 1 base and at J to 2 bases, leaving 9 bases not matched to a gene. The CDR3 has 17 residues. The germline V gene encodes CDR1 SSHAT and CDR2 FNYEAQ (reference sequence). The CDR3 bases are TGTGCCAGCAGCTTAGTTTCCCGGACAGGGAAACAAGAGACCCAGTACTTC. This codes for CASSLVSRTGKQETQYF. Supplemented by reference TRBV7-7 and TRBJ2-5, the full variable domain reads GAGVSQSPRYKVTKRGQDVTLRCDPISSHATLYWYQQALGQGPEFLTYFNYEAQPDKSGLPSDRFSAERPEGSISTLTIQRTEQRDSAMYRCASSLVSRTGKQETQYFGPGTRLLVL.

This CDR3 reads CASSRPRGGMNTEAFF. Here the CDR3 DNA reads TGTGCCAGCAGCCGCCCTCGCGGGGGAATGAACACTGAAGCTTTCTTT. The chain couples TRBV7-8 to TRBJ1-1; tentatively, D is TRBD1 (5 bases). Per germline, CDR1 SGHVS and CDR2 FQNEAQ. There are 16 residues in the CDR3. V was shortened by 5 bases and J by 0 bases, with 16 bases between the two germline ends.

The chain employs TRBV5-8 and TRBJ1-5; 8 nucleotides match TRBD1. CDR1 is SGHTS, CDR2 YDEGEE, per germline. This CDR3 has 15 residues. The V gene end was trimmed by 0 bases and the J gene end by 5 bases; junction bases not matched to a gene: 4. The CDR3 loop is CASSLAGQGYQPQHF. For the CDR3, the DNA is TGTGCCAGCAGCTTGGCCGGACAGGGCTATCAGCCCCAGCATTTT.

This chain links TRBV29-1 with TRBJ2-1, with 9 nucleotides matching TRBD2. The CDR3 contains 17 residues. The germline CDR1 and CDR2 sequences are SQVTM and ANQGSEA. After removal of 6 bases from V and 3 bases from J, the junction contained 15 bases not matched to a gene. CDR3 sequence (DNA): TGCAGCGTGAGAAGACCCGATATAGCGGGAGTCTACAATGAGCAGTTCTTC. It translates to CSVRRPDIAGVYNEQFF.

In its sample, this clone was seen once. V usage is TRBV3-1 (or the pseudogene TRBV3-2) and J usage is TRBJ1-2; D perhaps matches TRBD1 (5 bases). V was cut by 1 base and J by 4 bases, with 7 bases left in between. The CDR3 contains 13 residues. Germline lookup yields CDR1 LGHDT and CDR2 YNNKEL (reference sequence). CDR3 DNA sequence: TGTGCCAGCAGCCAAGTCCAGGGCTATGGCTACACCTTC. Encoded protein: CASSQVQGYGYTF.

CDR3 residues: CAWSGVTPGIYF. CDR3 bases: TGTGCCTGGAGTGGGGTCACCCCGGGCATATATTTT. The chain joins TRBV30 to TRBJ1-3, with D unresolved. With 1 base removed from V and 12 bases from J, the gap between germline ends came to 13 bases. Germline V CDR1 and CDR2: GTSNPN, SVGIG (reference sequence). The CDR3 has 12 amino acids.

The chain is built from TRBV18 and TRBJ2-7, with 7 bases identical to TRBD1. The length of the CDR3 is 15 residues. V shed 3 bases and J 0 bases; nucleotides not matched to a gene: 5. Germline V CDR1 and CDR2: KGHSH, LQKENI. CDR3 bases: TGTGCCAGCTCACCCGGACAGGCCGGCTCCTACGAGCAGTACTTC. This codes for CASSPGQAGSYEQYF.

The gene calls are TRBV6-5 and TRBJ2-1, with TRBD1 matching 9 bases. Looked up from germline, CDR1 is MNHEY and CDR2 is SVGAGI. Trimming at V came to 7 bases and at J to 7 bases, leaving 11 bases not matched to a gene. The CDR3 length is 15 residues. CDR3 residues: CASTYSGTGWNEQFF. CDR3 DNA sequence: TGTGCCAGCACCTACAGTGGGACAGGGTGGAATGAGCAGTTCTTC.

The gene calls are TRBV6-5 and TRBJ2-5, with TRBD1 as a possible D gene (6 bases). The CDR3 runs to 13 residues. Trimming took off 6 bases at V and 1 base at J, with 9 bases between the two ends. From germline, CDR1 is MNHEY and CDR2 SVGAGI. CDR3 bases: TGTGCCAGCAGAAGGACAGCCCAAGAGACCCAGTACTTC. This translates into CASRRTAQETQYF.